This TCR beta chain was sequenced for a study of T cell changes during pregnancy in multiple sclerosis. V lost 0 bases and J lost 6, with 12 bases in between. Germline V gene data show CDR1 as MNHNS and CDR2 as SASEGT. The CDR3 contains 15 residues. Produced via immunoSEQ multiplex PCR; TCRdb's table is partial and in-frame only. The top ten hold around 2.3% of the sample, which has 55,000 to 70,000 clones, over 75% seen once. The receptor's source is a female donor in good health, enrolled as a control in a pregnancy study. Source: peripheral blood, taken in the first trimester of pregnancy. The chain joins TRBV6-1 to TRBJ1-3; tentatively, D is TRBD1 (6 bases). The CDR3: CASSEASSGANTIYF. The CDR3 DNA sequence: TGTGCCAGCAGTGAAGCGAGTTCAGGGGCAAACACCATATATTTT.